Following are 18 T cell receptor beta chains from one sample sequenced in a study of shared clonotypes between healthy human individuals. Clones were sequenced by immunoSEQ multiplex PCR, and TCRdb holds only the in-frame ones, with some missing. The sample shows some 1 million clones, around four fifths of them seen only once. The sample was memory CD4+ T cells sorted from blood. Subset described: CD45RA-negative fraction. These receptors were collected from a man younger than 35 in good health.

This clone was seen more than once but under ten times. The chain combines TRBV18 with TRBJ2-1, with 13 positions matching TRBD2. J was trimmed by 9 bases and V by 3 bases; bases with no gene match: 8. CDR1 and CDR2 (germline): KGHSH, LQKENI. The CDR3 has 16 residues. The CDR3 reads CASSPRLAGGLAEQFF. CDR3 bases: TGTGCCAGCTCACCCCGACTAGCGGGGGGATTGGCTGAGCAGTTCTTC.

The gene calls are TRBV30 and TRBJ1-1; 7 bases fit TRBD1. Germline V lookup: CDR1 GTSNPN, CDR2 SVGIG (reference sequence). This CDR3 is 13 amino acids long. V gave up 4 bases and J gave up 2 bases; unmatched junction bases: 4. In DNA, the CDR3 is TGTGCCTGGACGGGACAGATAAACACTGAAGCTTTCTTT. Protein: CAWTGQINTEAFF.

Worth noting for this clone: The same CDR3 arises from other DNA sequences in this sample as well. The chain joins TRBV5-1 to TRBJ1-6; 7 nucleotides align to TRBD1. The CDR3 runs to 14 residues. With 2 bases clipped from V and 5 bases from J, the junction kept 1 base outside the gene matches. Germline values: CDR1 SGHRS, CDR2 YFSETQ. CDR3 in DNA: TGCGCCAGCAGCTTAGGACAGGATAATTCACCCCTCCACTTT. Translated, it gives CASSLGQDNSPLHF.

The chain recombines TRBV25-1 with TRBJ1-2; 9 nucleotides match TRBD1. Germline values: CDR1 MGHDK, CDR2 SYGVNS. The V gene end was trimmed by 1 base and the J gene end by 7 bases; junction bases not matched to a gene: 4. This CDR3 has 14 amino acids. The CDR3 spells CASSEFKGQGGYTF. The CDR3 DNA reads as TGTGCCAGCAGTGAATTTAAGGGACAGGGTGGCTACACCTTC.

This clone appeared many times. CDR3 in amino acids: CASSTGTGVSGANVLTF. The CDR3 bases are TGTGCCAGCAGTACCGGGACAGGGGTTTCTGGGGCCAACGTCCTGACTTTC. The V gene is TRBV25-1, the J gene TRBJ2-6; TRBD1 matches 10 bases. V lost 5 bases and J lost 1; bases outside the gene matches: 5. The CDR3 sequence is 17 residues long. In germline, CDR1 is MGHDK, CDR2 SYGVNS.

The gene calls are TRBV18 and TRBJ2-2; 15 nucleotides line up with TRBD2. The V gene's germline CDR1 is KGHSH and CDR2 LQKENI. The CDR3 spans 20 residues. Germline trimming cut 4 bases from V and 0 bases from J; bases unmatched to any gene: 9. The CDR3 nucleotides are TGTGCCAGCTCACGCCTTGGGACTAGCGGGAGGACCGCGAACACCGGGGAGCTGTTTTTT. Encoded protein: CASSRLGTSGRTANTGELFF.

The genes are TRBV2 and TRBJ1-1; TRBD1 aligns across 7 bases. The J segment lost 7 bases and the V segment lost 4 bases, leaving 9 bases of the junction unmatched. The CDR3 is made up of 14 amino acids. Germline V lookup: CDR1 SNHLY, CDR2 FYNNEI. The CDR3, as DNA: TGTGCCAGCAGTGTTCTAGGGGGCGCCGGTGAAGCTTTCTTT. This encodes CASSVLGGAGEAFF.

This clone was seen at least ten times. The same CDR3 can be traced to other DNA sequences in this sample. The chain links TRBV9 to TRBJ2-3, with a weak D call TRBD2 (6 bases). V was shortened by 2 bases and J by 2 bases, with 12 bases between the two germline ends. CDR3 length: 15 amino acids. Per germline, CDR1 SGDLS and CDR2 YYNGEE. The CDR3 DNA follows: TGTGCCAGCAGCGTCGGAGCGGGTAACACAGATACGCAGTATTTT. Protein sequence: CASSVGAGNTDTQYF.

Points on this clone: The same CDR3 is also encoded by other DNA sequences in this sample. The V call is TRBV6-1, the J call TRBJ1-5; 7 positions agree with TRBD1. Looked up from germline, CDR1 is MNHNS and CDR2 is SASEGT. The CDR3 loop spans 13 amino acids. V trimming: 8 bases; J trimming: 4 bases; junction bases outside the gene matches: 5. The CDR3 protein is CASSGTVNQPQHF. In DNA, the CDR3 is TGTGCCAGCTCCGGGACAGTGAATCAGCCCCAGCATTTT.

Comment on this clone: The same CDR3 arises from other DNA sequences in this sample as well. V usage is TRBV29-1 and J usage is TRBJ1-2; D not resolved. The germline gives CDR1 SQVTM, CDR2 ANQGSEA. This CDR3 is 13 amino acids long. V was pared by 5 bases and J by 4 bases, with 14 bases between. Here the CDR3 DNA reads TGCAGCGTTAAACCAGGACTCAGCTATGGCTACACCTTC. Translated: CSVKPGLSYGYTF.

The chain links TRBV30 to TRBJ2-7; D remains ambiguous. Germline V lookup: CDR1 GTSNPN, CDR2 SVGIG (reference sequence). V lost 3 bases to trimming and J lost 3 bases, with 12 bases between them. The length of the CDR3 is 13 residues. DNA of the CDR3: TGTGCCTGGAGAAAGGTCCTATTCTACGAGCAGTACTTC. Amino acid sequence: CAWRKVLFYEQYF.

The chain joins TRBV28 to TRBJ1-5; weak D call: TRBD1 (5 bases). The CDR3 extends over 16 amino acids. Between the trimmed V and J ends, which lost 5 bases and 2 bases, there was a span of 16 bases. Germline values: CDR1 MDHEN, CDR2 SYDVKM. CDR3 region: CASSGAGAFRNQPQHF. The CDR3 coding sequence is TGTGCCAGCAGTGGGGCCGGGGCTTTCCGCAATCAGCCCCAGCATTTT. The full variable domain, with the rest looked up from reference TRBV28 and TRBJ1-5, is DVKVTQSSRYLVKRTGEKVFLECVQDMDHENMFWYRQDPGLGLRLIYFSYDVKMKEKGDIPEGYSVSREKKERFSLILESASTNQTSMYLCASSGAGAFRNQPQHFGDGTRLSIL.

V and J are TRBV4-1 and TRBJ1-6; D gene ambiguous. The CDR3 is 15 residues long. V lost 4 bases, J lost 5 bases, and 12 bases lay in between. CDR1 and CDR2 from the germline V gene are MGHRA and YSYEKL. CDR3 DNA sequence: TGCGCCAGCAGCCGGGCCCGGCCAGATAATTCACCCCTCCACTTT. Translated, it gives CASSRARPDNSPLHF.

Regarding this clone: The sample contains more than one DNA sequence encoding this CDR3. The rearrangement uses TRBV9 and TRBJ1-3; D remains unclear. CDR1 is SGDLS and CDR2 is YYNGEE in the germline V gene. V dropped 3 bases and J dropped 2 bases, with 3 bases sitting between them. This CDR3 is built from 12 residues. CDR3 in amino acids: CASSGAGNTIYF. DNA of the CDR3: TGTGCCAGCAGCGGGGCTGGAAACACCATATATTTT.

The rearrangement links TRBV28 to TRBJ2-3, with D hard to call. Germline V gene sequence: CDR1 MDHEN, CDR2 SYDVKM. The V gene lost 6 bases and the J gene lost 2 bases, with 12 bases spanning the gap. This CDR3 spans 14 amino acids. The CDR3 DNA reads as TGTGCCAGCAGATCCGGGTCCCACACAGATACGCAGTATTTT. Amino acids: CASRSGSHTDTQYF.

Details on this clone: This may arise from a read error, as a much more abundant clone is one base away. The same CDR3 arises from other DNA sequences in this sample as well. The chain joins TRBV2 to TRBJ2-5; the D is unclear. This CDR3 has 11 amino acids. V lost 4 bases to trimming and J lost 1 base, with 1 base between them. CDR1 is SNHLY, CDR2 FYNNEI, per germline. The CDR3, as DNA: TGTGCCAGCAGTGCCCAAGAGACCCAGTACTTC. Translation: CASSAQETQYF.

The rearrangement uses TRBV5-1 and TRBJ2-5; no firm D call. CDR3 length: 14 residues. The V gene's germline CDR1 is SGHRS and CDR2 YFSETQ. The ends were cut back, 2 bases at V and 1 base at J, with 9 bases in the middle. In DNA form, the CDR3 reads TGCGCCAGCAGCTTAGAACAGACCCAAGAGACCCAGTACTTC. Its protein product is CASSLEQTQETQYF.

This clone was counted once. V gene TRBV2 combines with J gene TRBJ2-3; D gene ambiguous. The V gene lost 9 bases and the J gene lost 2 bases, with 3 bases spanning the gap. Germline V gene sequence: CDR1 SNHLY, CDR2 FYNNEI. The CDR3 covers 10 residues. This CDR3 reads CARDTDTQYF. CDR3 nucleotides: TGTGCCAGAGACACAGATACGCAGTATTTT.